Below are 2 T cell receptor beta chains sequenced from a single sample in a study of T cell responses to AZD1222 COVID-19 vaccine. Here immunoSEQ multiplex PCR was the method, and the copy in TCRdb shows in-frame clones only, minus some. The data hold some 180,000 clones, with more than 85% observed a single time. This sample comprised peripheral blood, obtained 28 days after the second AZD1222 dose. These receptors were collected from an adult who received the AZD1222 COVID-19 vaccine.

V and J are TRBV5-1 and TRBJ2-1, with 9 nucleotides matching TRBD2. Germline V gene sequence: CDR1 SGHRS, CDR2 YFSETQ. V lost 4 bases, J lost 1 base, and 6 bases stayed unmatched. The CDR3 loop spans 16 amino acids. The CDR3 coding sequence is TGCGCCAGCAGCGGCTTAGCGGGAGCGTCCTACAATGAGCAGTTCTTC. Translating gives CASSGLAGASYNEQFF.

The CDR3 is CASSLEPFSRYEQYF. For the CDR3, the DNA is TGTGCCAGCAGCTTGGAGCCCTTCTCTCGGTACGAGCAGTACTTC. This rearrangement joins TRBV7-2 to TRBJ2-7, with D unresolved. The CDR3 length is 15 residues. V lost 3 bases to trimming and J lost 4 bases, with 16 bases between them. Germline assignment: CDR1 SGHTA and CDR2 FQGNSA. Complete variable domain (other parts from reference TRBV7-2 and TRBJ2-7): GAGVSQSPSNKVTEKGKDVELRCDPISGHTALYWYRQSLGQGLEFLIYFQGNSAPDKSGLPSDRFSAERTGGSVSTLTIQRTQQEDSAVYLCASSLEPFSRYEQYFGPGTRLTVT.